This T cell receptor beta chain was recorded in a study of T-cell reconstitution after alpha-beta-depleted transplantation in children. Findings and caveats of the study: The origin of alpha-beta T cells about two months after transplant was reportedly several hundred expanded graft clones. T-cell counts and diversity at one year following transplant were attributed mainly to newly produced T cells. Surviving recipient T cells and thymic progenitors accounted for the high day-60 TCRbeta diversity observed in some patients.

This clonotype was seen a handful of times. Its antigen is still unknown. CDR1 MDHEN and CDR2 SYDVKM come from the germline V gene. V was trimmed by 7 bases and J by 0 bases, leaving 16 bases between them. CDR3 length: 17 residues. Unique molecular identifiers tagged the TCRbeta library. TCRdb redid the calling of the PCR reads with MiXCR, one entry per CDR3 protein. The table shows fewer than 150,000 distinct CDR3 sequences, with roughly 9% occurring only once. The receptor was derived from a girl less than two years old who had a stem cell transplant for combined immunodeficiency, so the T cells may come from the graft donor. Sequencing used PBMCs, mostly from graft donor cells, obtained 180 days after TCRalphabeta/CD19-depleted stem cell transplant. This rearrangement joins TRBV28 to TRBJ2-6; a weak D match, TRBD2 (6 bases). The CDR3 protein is CASMTGEHFSGANVLTF. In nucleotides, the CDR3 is TGTGCCAGCATGACGGGGGAACATTTCTCTGGGGCCAACGTCCTGACTTTC.